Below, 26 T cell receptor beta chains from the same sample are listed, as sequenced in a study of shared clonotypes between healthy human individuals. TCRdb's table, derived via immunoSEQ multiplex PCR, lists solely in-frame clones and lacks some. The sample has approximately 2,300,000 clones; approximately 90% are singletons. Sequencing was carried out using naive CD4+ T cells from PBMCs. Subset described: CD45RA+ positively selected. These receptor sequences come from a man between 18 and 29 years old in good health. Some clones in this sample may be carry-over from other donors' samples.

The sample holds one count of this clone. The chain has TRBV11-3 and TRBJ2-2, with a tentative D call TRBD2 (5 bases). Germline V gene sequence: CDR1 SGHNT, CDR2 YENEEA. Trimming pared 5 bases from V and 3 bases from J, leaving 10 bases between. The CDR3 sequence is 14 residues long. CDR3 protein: CASSPNGDTGELFF. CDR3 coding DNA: TGTGCCAGCAGCCCCAACGGGGACACCGGGGAGCTGTTTTTT.

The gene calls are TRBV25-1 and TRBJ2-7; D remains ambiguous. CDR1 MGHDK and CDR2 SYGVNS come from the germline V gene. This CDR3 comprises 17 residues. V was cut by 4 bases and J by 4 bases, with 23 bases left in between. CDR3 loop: CASSGPELKRIAYEQYF. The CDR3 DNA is TGTGCCAGCAGTGGTCCGGAACTAAAGCGAATTGCGTACGAGCAGTACTTC.

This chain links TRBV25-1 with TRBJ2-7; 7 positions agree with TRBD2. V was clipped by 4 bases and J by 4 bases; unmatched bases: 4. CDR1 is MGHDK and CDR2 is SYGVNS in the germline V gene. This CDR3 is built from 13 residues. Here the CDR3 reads CASSAGGLYEQYF. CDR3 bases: TGTGCCAGCAGTGCGGGAGGTCTTTACGAGCAGTACTTC.

CDR3 bases: TGTGCCAGCAGCCCCCGGACAGCGACCGGAGAGACCCAGTACTTC. The encoded protein is CASSPRTATGETQYF. The chain couples TRBV5-4 to TRBJ2-5; the D gene is possibly TRBD1 (6 bases). The germline V and J ends were trimmed by 4 bases and 4 bases, with 17 bases remaining between them. Germline V lookup: CDR1 SGHNT, CDR2 YYREEE (reference sequence). This CDR3 is built from 15 residues.

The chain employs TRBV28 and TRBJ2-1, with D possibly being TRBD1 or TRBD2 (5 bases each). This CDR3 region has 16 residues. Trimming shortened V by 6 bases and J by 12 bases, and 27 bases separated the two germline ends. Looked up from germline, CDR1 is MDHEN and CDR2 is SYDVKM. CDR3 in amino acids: CASREKTLGPPSRQFF. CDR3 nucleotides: TGTGCCAGCAGAGAAAAAACCCTGGGACCGCCCTCAAGGCAGTTCTTC. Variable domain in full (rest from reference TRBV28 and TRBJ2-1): DVKVTQSSRYLVKRTGEKVFLECVQDMDHENMFWYRQDPGLGLRLIYFSYDVKMKEKGDIPEGYSVSREKKERFSLILESASTNQTSMYLCASREKTLGPPSRQFFGPGTRLTVL.

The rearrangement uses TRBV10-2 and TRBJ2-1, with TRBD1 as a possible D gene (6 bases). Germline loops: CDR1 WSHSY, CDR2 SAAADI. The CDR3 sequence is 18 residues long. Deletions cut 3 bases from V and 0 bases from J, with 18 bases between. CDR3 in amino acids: CASSEFTDRLSSYNEQFF. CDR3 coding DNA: TGCGCCAGCAGTGAATTCACGGACAGATTGAGCTCCTACAATGAGCAGTTCTTC.

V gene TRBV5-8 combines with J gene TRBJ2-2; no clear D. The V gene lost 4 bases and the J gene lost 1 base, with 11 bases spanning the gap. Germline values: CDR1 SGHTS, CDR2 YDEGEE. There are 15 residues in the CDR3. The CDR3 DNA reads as TGTGCCAGCAGCACTGGCCCCCTGAACACCGGGGAGCTGTTTTTT. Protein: CASSTGPLNTGELFF.

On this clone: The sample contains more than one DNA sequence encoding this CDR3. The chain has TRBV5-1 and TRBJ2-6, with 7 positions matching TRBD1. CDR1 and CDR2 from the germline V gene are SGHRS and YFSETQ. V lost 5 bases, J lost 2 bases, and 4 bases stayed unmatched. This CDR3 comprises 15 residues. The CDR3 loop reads CASSRDRAGANVLTF. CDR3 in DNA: TGCGCCAGCAGTCGCGACAGGGCTGGGGCCAACGTCCTGACTTTC. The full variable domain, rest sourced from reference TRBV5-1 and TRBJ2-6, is KAGVTQTPRYLIKTRGQQVTLSCSPISGHRSVSWYQQTPGQGLQFLFEYFSETQRNKGNFPGRFSGRQFSNSRSEMNVSTLELGDSALYLCASSRDRAGANVLTFGAGSRLTVL.

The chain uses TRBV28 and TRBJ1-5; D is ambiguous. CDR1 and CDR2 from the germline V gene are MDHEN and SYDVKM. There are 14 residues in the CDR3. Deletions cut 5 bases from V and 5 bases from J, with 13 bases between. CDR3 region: CASSPPGVDQPQHF. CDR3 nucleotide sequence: TGTGCCAGCAGTCCCCCCGGGGTGGATCAGCCCCAGCATTTT. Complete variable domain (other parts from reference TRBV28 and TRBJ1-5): DVKVTQSSRYLVKRTGEKVFLECVQDMDHENMFWYRQDPGLGLRLIYFSYDVKMKEKGDIPEGYSVSREKKERFSLILESASTNQTSMYLCASSPPGVDQPQHFGDGTRLSIL.

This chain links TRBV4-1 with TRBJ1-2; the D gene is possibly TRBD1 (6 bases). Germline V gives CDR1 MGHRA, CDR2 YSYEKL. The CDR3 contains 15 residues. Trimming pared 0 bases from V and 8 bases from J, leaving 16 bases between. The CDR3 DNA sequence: TGCGCCAGCAGCCAAGATCCCTCATCACAGGGCGGCTACACCTTC. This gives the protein CASSQDPSSQGGYTF.

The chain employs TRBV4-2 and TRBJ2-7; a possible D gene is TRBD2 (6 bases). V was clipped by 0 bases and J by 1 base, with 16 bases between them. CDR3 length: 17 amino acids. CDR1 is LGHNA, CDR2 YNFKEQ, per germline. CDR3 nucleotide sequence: TGTGCCAGCAGCCAAGATTTCCTGGCGGGAACATCCTACGAGCAGTACTTC. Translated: CASSQDFLAGTSYEQYF.

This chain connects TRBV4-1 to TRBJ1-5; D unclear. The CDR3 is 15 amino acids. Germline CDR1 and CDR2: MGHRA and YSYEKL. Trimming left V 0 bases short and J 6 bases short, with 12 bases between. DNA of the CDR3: TGCGCCAGCAGCCAAGAACCGGCGCGGGCTCAGCCCCAGCATTTT. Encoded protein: CASSQEPARAQPQHF.

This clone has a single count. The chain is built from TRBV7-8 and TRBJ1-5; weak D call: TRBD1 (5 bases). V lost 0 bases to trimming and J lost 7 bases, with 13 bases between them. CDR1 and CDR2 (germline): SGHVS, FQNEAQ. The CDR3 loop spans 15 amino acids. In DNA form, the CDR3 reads TGTGCCAGCAGCTTAGCAGGGCAGGGACGCCAGCCCCAGCATTTT. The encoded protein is CASSLAGQGRQPQHF.

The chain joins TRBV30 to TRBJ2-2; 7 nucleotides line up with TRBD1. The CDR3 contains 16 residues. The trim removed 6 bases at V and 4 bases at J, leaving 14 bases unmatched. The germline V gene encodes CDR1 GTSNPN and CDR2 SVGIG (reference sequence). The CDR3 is CACVLGRGFITGELFF. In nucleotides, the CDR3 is TGTGCCTGCGTTTTAGGCAGGGGGTTTATCACCGGGGAGCTGTTTTTT.

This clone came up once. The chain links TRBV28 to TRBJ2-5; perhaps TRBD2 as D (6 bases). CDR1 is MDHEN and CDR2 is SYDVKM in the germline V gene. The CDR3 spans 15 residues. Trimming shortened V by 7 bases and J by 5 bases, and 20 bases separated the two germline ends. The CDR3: CASTESAGRSETQYF. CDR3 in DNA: TGTGCCAGCACCGAATCCGCGGGAAGGAGTGAGACCCAGTACTTC.

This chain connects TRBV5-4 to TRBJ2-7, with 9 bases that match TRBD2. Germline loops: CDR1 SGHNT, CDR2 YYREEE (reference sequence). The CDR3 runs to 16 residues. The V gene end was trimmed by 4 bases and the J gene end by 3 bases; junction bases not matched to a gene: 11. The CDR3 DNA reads TGTGCCAGCAGCCCCCTGGGGGCTAGCGGGAACTACGAGCAGTACTTC. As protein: CASSPLGASGNYEQYF.

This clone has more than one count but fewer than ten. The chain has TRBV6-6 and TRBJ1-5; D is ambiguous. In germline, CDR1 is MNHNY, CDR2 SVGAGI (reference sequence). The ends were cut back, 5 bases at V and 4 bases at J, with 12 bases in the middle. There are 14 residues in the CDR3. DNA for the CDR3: TGTGCCAGCAGTCTAAGAGCAGCTAATCAGCCCCAGCATTTT. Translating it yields CASSLRAANQPQHF.

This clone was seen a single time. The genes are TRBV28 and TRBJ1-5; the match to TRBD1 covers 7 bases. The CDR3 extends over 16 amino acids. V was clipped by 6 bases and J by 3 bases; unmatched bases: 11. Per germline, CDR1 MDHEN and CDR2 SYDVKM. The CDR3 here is CASRPQPRGSNQPQHF. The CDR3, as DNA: TGTGCCAGCAGGCCCCAACCCAGGGGGTCCAATCAGCCCCAGCATTTT.

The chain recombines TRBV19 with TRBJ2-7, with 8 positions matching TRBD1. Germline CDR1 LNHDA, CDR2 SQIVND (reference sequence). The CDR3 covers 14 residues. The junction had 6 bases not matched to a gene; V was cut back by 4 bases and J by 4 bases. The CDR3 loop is CASSTSGTGYEQYF. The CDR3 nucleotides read TGTGCCAGTAGTACCTCCGGGACAGGTTACGAGCAGTACTTC. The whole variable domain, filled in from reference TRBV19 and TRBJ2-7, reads DGGITQSPKYLFRKEGQNVTLSCEQNLNHDAMYWYRQDPGQGLRLIYYSQIVNDFQKGDIAEGYSVSREKKESFPLTVTSAQKNPTAFYLCASSTSGTGYEQYFGPGTRLTVT.

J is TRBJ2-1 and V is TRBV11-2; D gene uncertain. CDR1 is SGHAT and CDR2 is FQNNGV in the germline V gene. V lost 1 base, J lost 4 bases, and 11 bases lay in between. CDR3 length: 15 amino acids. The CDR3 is CASSLVVTPYNEQFF. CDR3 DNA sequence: TGTGCCAGCAGCTTAGTGGTGACTCCATACAATGAGCAGTTCTTC. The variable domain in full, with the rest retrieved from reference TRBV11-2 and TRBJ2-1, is EAGVAQSPRYKIIEKRQSVAFWCNPISGHATLYWYQQILGQGPKLLIQFQNNGVVDDSQLPKDRFSAERLKGVDSTLKIQPAKLEDSAVYLCASSLVVTPYNEQFFGPGTRLTVL.

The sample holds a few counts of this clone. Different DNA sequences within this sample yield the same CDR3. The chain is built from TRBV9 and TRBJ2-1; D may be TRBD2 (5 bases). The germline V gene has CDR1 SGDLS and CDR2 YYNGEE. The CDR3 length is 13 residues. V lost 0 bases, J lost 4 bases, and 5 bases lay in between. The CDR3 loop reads CASSVAGYNEQFF. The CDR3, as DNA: TGTGCCAGCAGCGTAGCGGGGTACAATGAGCAGTTCTTC. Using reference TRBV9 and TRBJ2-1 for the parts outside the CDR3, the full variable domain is DSGVTQTPKHLITATGQRVTLRCSPRSGDLSVYWYQQSLDQGLQFLIQYYNGEERAKGNILERFSAQQFPDLHSELNLSSLELGDSALYFCASSVAGYNEQFFGPGTRLTVL.

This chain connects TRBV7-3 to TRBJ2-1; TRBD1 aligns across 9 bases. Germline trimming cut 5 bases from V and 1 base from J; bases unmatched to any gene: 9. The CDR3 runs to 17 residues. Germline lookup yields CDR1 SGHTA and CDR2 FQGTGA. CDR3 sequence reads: CASSRTDRGISYNEQFF. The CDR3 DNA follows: TGTGCCAGCAGCCGAACGGACAGGGGAATTTCCTACAATGAGCAGTTCTTC. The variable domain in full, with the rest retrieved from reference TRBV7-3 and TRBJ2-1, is GAGVSQTPSNKVTEKGKYVELRCDPISGHTALYWYRQSLGQGPEFLIYFQGTGAADDSGLPNDRFFAVRPEGSVSTLKIQRTERGDSAVYLCASSRTDRGISYNEQFFGPGTRLTVL.

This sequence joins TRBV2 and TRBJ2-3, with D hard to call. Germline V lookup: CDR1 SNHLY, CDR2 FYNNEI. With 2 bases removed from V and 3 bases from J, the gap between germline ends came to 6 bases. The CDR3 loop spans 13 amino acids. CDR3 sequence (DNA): TGTGCCAGCAGTGAATTAGGTACAGATACGCAGTATTTT. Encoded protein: CASSELGTDTQYF.

The CDR3 region is CASSFVGGSVGPDTQYF. The CDR3, as DNA: TGTGCCAGCAGCTTCGTAGGCGGGAGCGTGGGCCCAGATACGCAGTATTTT. The V gene is TRBV13, the J gene TRBJ2-3; 7 bases are shared with TRBD2. V trimming: 3 bases; J trimming: 4 bases; junction bases outside the gene matches: 13. Germline V CDR1 and CDR2: PRHDT, FYEKMQ (reference sequence). The CDR3 totals 17 residues.

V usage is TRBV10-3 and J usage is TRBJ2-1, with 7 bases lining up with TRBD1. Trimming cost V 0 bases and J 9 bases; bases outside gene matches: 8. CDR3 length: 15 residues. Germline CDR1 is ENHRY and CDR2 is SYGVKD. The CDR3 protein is CAISESRSAGGEQFF. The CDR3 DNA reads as TGTGCCATCAGTGAGTCGAGGTCGGCAGGGGGTGAGCAGTTCTTC.

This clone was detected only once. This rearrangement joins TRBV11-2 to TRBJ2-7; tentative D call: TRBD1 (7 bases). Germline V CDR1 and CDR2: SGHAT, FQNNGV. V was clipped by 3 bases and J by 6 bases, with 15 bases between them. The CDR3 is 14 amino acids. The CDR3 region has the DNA TGTGCCAGCAGCTTGGCCCAGGGGGGTAGCGAGCAGTACTTC. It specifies CASSLAQGGSEQYF.